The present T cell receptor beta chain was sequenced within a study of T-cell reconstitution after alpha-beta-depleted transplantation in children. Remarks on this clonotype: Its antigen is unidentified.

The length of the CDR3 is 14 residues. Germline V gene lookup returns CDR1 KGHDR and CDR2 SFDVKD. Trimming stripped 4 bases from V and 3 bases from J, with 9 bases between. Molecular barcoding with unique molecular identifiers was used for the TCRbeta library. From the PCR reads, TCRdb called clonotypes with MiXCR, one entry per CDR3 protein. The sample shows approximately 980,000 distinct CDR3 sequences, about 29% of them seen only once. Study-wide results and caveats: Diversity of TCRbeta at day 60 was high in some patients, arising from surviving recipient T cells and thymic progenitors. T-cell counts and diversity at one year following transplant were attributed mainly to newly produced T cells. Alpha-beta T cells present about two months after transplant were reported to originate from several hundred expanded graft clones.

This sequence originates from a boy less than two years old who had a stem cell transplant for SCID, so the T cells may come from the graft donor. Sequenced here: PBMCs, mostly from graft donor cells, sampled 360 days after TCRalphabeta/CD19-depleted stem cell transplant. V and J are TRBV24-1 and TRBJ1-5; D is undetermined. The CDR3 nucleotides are TGTGCCACCAGTGACCCCGAATCCAATCAGCCCCAGCATTTT. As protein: CATSDPESNQPQHF.